The rows below give T cell receptor beta chains drawn from one sample of a study of T cells in localized non-small cell lung cancer. Profiled with immunoSEQ multiplex PCR; TCRdb holds only in-frame clones, not every one. The sample yields tens of thousands of clones, just over 85% seen once. Material: peripheral blood, obtained before any cancer treatment. The receptors shown here come from a male donor older than 55 with stage III lung adenocarcinoma. CDR3s include the opening cysteine and the closing phenylalanine or tryptophan. Each record gives: J gene, V gene, clone size, D gene, CDR3 DNA, CDR3 protein. The D gene is left open where the match is weak. Not all rows give a size; the values are once, few, many and, for expanded clones, a class.

TRBJ1-6	TRBV5-4	NA	NA	TGTGCCAGCAGCTTGGTACAGCAAATAAATTCACCCCTCCACTTT	CASSLVQQINSPLHF
TRBJ2-3	TRBV5-6	NA	TRBD2	TGTGCCAGCAGCCTACGGACTAGCGGGGTTAACACAGATACGCAGTATTTT	CASSLRTSGVNTDTQYF
TRBJ2-6	TRBV4-1	NA	NA	TGCGCCAGCAGCCACTACCAGGCCTCTGGGGCCAACGTCCTGACTTTC	CASSHYQASGANVLTF
TRBJ2-5	TRBV5-1	NA	NA	TGCGCCAGCAGCGGAGGGACAGTACAAGAGACCCAGTACTTC	CASSGGTVQETQYF
TRBJ1-1	TRBV4-1	NA	NA	TGCGCCAGCAGCCGCACAGGGTTGGGCACTGAAGCTTTCTTT	CASSRTGLGTEAFF
TRBJ2-5	TRBV5-1	NA	NA	TGCGCCAGCAGCTTGGAGGACAGACGCCAAGAGACCCAGTACTTC	CASSLEDRRQETQYF
TRBJ2-1	TRBV5-4	NA	TRBD2	TGTGCCAGCAGCCATAGCGGGAGAAACAATGAGCAGTTCTTC	CASSHSGRNNEQFF
TRBJ1-2	TRBV29-1	NA	NA	TGCAGCGTGGGGGGGAATCACTATGGCTACACCTTC	CSVGGNHYGYTF
TRBJ1-4	TRBV7-8	NA	NA	TGTGCCAGCAGCCGACAGAGGTCTAATGAAAAACTGTTTTTT	CASSRQRSNEKLFF
TRBJ1-2	TRBV5-6	NA	NA	TGTGCCAGCAGCGTGGGGACAAATGGCTACACCTTC	CASSVGTNGYTF
TRBJ2-6	TRBV18	NA	TRBD1	TGTGCCAGCTCACCCACGACAGGGGGCGGCTCTGGGGCCAACGTCCTGACTTTC	CASSPTTGGGSGANVLTF
TRBJ2-5	TRBV19	NA	NA	TGTGCCAGTAGTATAGGTGCCATCGAGAGGAAGTCCCAGTACTTC	CASSIGAIERKSQYF
TRBJ1-1	TRBV21-1	NA	NA	TGTGCCAGCAGCAAAGGCCCCCCTACAGGGCGAAGGAACACTGAAGCTTTCTTT	CASSKGPPTGRRNTEAFF
TRBJ2-5	TRBV5-1	NA	NA	TGCGCCAGCAGCTTGGAAGTCGCTGAGACCCAGTACTTC	CASSLEVAETQYF
TRBJ2-7	TRBV14	NA	NA	TGTGCCAGCAGCCCGAACGGCTACGAGCAGTACTTC	CASSPNGYEQYF
TRBJ1-1	TRBV20-1	few	TRBD1	TGCAGTGCAGTGGACAGGGACGCTTTCTTT	CSAVDRDAFF
TRBJ1-1	TRBV6-1	NA	TRBD1	TGTGCCAGCAGTGAAGCGGGACAGTCACAAGCTTTCTTT	CASSEAGQSQAFF
TRBJ1-5	TRBV5-6	NA	TRBD1	TGTGCCAGCAGCCTCCGAGACAGGGGTTGGGAGCCCCAGCATTTT	CASSLRDRGWEPQHF
TRBJ2-7	TRBV9	NA	NA	TGTGCCAGCAGCGTAGGGGGAAGCTACGAGCAGTACTTC	CASSVGGSYEQYF
TRBJ2-7	TRBV10-1	NA	TRBD2	TGCGCCAGCCCCGAGGGCGGACTAGATTACTACGAGCAGTACTTC	CASPEGGLDYYEQYF
TRBJ2-6	TRBV18	NA	TRBD1	TGTGCCAGCTCCCCCAAACAGGGGGGATCCGGGGCCAACGTCCTGACTTTC	CASSPKQGGSGANVLTF
TRBJ2-7	TRBV5-1	NA	TRBD2	TGCGCCAGCAGCACTGGACTAGCCTGGGGGTACGAGCAGTACTTC	CASSTGLAWGYEQYF
TRBJ2-5	TRBV19	NA	NA	TGTGCCAGTAGTTCCGAGCCCAAACTAGCCGGACAAGAGACCCAGTACTTC	CASSSEPKLAGQETQYF
TRBJ1-3	TRBV6-5	NA	NA	TGTGCCAGCAGTTATGGGGAAACAGGAAACACCATATATTTT	CASSYGETGNTIYF
TRBJ2-1	TRBV5-1	NA	TRBD2	TGCGCCAGCAGGGTTGGGGACTACCAACGGGGTGAGCAGTTCTTC	CASRVGDYQRGEQFF
TRBJ1-1	TRBV4-2	few	NA	TGTGCCAGCAGCCAACTTCTACGCACTGAAGCTTTCTTT	CASSQLLRTEAFF
TRBJ1-4	TRBV29-1	once	NA	TGCAGCGCCAGAACCAGGATCGCAACTAATGAAAAACTGTTTTTT	CSARTRIATNEKLFF
TRBJ2-7	TRBV2	few	TRBD1	TGTGCCAGCGCCGGGACAGGGGTGGCCTACGAGCAGTACTTC	CASAGTGVAYEQYF
TRBJ1-2	TRBV21-1	NA	NA	TGTGCCAGCAGCTCTCGCCGACAGAACCTCCATCCGGATGGCTACACCTTC	CASSSRRQNLHPDGYTF
TRBJ2-7	TRBV18	NA	NA	TGTGCCAGCTCACCAATGCAGGGGATTAGCCACGAGCAGTACTTC	CASSPMQGISHEQYF
TRBJ2-2	TRBV11-3	few	NA	TGTGCCAGCAGCTTAGAGACAGGGGAGCTGTTTTTT	CASSLETGELFF
TRBJ1-2	TRBV6-5	NA	NA	TGTGCCAGCAAAACACAGGGATGGGTGAATGGCTACACCTTC	CASKTQGWVNGYTF
TRBJ2-7	TRBV5-6	few	NA	TGTGCCAGCAGCTTGGTTCTGGGATCGGAGCAGTACTTC	CASSLVLGSEQYF
TRBJ2-1	TRBV21-1	NA	NA	TGTGCCAGCAGCAAACCGGGGGGGCCCTACAATGAGCAGTTCTTC	CASSKPGGPYNEQFF
TRBJ1-2	TRBV27	NA	NA	TGTGCCAGCAGTCCCGCGACACAGGGCCGGGGCTATGGCTACACCTTC	CASSPATQGRGYGYTF
TRBJ2-1	TRBV27	few	NA	TGTGCCAGCAGTGTAACAGGGTACAATGAGCAGTTCTTC	CASSVTGYNEQFF
TRBJ2-1	TRBV19	NA	TRBD2	TGTGCCAGTGGGGGAGGGTTAGCGGTCTCCTACAATGAGCAGTTCTTC	CASGGGLAVSYNEQFF
TRBJ1-6	TRBV4-1	few	NA	TGCGCCAGCAGCCAAGATCCAGGCCTACAATTTAATTCACCCCTCCACTTT	CASSQDPGLQFNSPLHF
TRBJ1-5	TRBV28	NA	TRBD1	TGTGCCAGCAGACCGACAGGGCTTTTTCTCCAGCCCCAGCATTTT	CASRPTGLFLQPQHF
TRBJ2-7	TRBV2	NA	NA	TGTGCCAGCAGTGAATGGGGAACCTACGAGCAGTACTTC	CASSEWGTYEQYF
TRBJ1-6	TRBV30	NA	NA	TGTGCCTGGAGTGTAGGCACGCCCGGTAATTCACCCCTCCACTTT	CAWSVGTPGNSPLHF
TRBJ2-1	TRBV6-5	NA	NA	TGTGCCAGCAGTTACTTGGGGGGCTCCTACAATGAGCAGTTCTTC	CASSYLGGSYNEQFF
TRBJ1-2	TRBV6-5	NA	NA	TGTGCCAGCAGTTCGGTGGACTATGGCTACACCTTC	CASSSVDYGYTF
TRBJ2-2	TRBV7-6	once	TRBD2	TGTGCCAGCAGCTTACGCTTAGCGGGGAACACCGGGGAGCTGTTTTTT	CASSLRLAGNTGELFF
TRBJ2-5	TRBV21-1	NA	NA	TGTGCCAGCAGCGTAGCGTCGGAGCGGGAGGCCCAAGAGACCCAGTACTTC	CASSVASEREAQETQYF
TRBJ2-1	TRBV27	NA	TRBD1	TGTGCCAGCACCAGGGGGCCTTCCTACAATGAGCAGTTCTTC	CASTRGPSYNEQFF
TRBJ1-2	TRBV29-1	once	TRBD1	TGCAGCGCTTCGGGTGGGACAGGGCCGATTGGCTATGGCTACACCTTC	CSASGGTGPIGYGYTF
TRBJ2-7	TRBV9	NA	NA	TGCGCCAGCAGCGTATCGGCCAGTACCTACGAGCAGTACTTC	CASSVSASTYEQYF
TRBJ2-1	TRBV11-1	NA	TRBD1	TGTGCCAGCAGTCGGGGACAGGCCTCTTACAATGAGCAGTTCTTC	CASSRGQASYNEQFF
TRBJ2-5	TRBV19	NA	NA	TGTGCCAGTAGTTGGCGGATGGGAGAGACCCAGTACTTC	CASSWRMGETQYF
TRBJ2-7	TRBV5-1	NA	NA	TGCGCCAGCAGCTTGGAAGCGTCGAGCTCCTACGAGCAGTACTTC	CASSLEASSSYEQYF
TRBJ1-1	TRBV21-1	few	NA	TGTGCCAGCAGCAAGCCACTCGACAGACCGAACACTGAAGCTTTCTTT	CASSKPLDRPNTEAFF
TRBJ1-5	TRBV19	NA	NA	TGTGCCAGTAGTATAGATTTGGCAGGCACAGTGCTTAGCAATCAGCCCCAGCATTTT	CASSIDLAGTVLSNQPQHF
TRBJ2-7	TRBV28	once	NA	TGTGCCAGCACGACAAGGAGGGCCACCTACGAGCAGTACTTC	CASTTRRATYEQYF